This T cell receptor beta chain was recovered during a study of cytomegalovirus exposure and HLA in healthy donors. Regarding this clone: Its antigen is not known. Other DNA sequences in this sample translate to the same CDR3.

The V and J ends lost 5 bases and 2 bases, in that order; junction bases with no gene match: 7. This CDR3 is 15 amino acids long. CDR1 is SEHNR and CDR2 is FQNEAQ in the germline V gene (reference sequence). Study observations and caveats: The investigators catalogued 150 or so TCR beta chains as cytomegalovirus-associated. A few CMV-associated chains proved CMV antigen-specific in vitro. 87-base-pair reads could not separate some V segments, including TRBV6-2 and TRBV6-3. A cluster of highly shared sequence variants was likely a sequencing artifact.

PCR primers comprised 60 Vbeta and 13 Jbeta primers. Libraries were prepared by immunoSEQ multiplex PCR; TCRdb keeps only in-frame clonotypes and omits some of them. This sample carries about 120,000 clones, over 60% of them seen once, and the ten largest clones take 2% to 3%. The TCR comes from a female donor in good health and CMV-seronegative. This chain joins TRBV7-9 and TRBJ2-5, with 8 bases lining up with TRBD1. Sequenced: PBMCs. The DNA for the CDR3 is TGTGCCAGCAGCCCCGGGACAGGCAGACAAGAGACCCAGTACTTC. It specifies CASSPGTGRQETQYF.